This T cell receptor beta chain was found in a study of control samples from healthy donors and cancer patients. V was clipped by 0 bases and J by 3 bases, with 9 bases between them. This CDR3 is 15 amino acids long. Germline loops: CDR1 MGHRA, CDR2 YSYEKL. Profiled with immunoSEQ multiplex PCR; TCRdb holds only in-frame clones, not every one. The sample lists more than 100,000 clones; about 91% were seen once. The chain joins TRBV4-1 to TRBJ1-5; possibly TRBD1 for D (6 bases). The source material was blood. The receptor comes from a man aged 18 to 30 in good health. DNA for the CDR3: TGCGCCAGCAGCCAAGATCAGGGGTCCAATCAGCCCCAGCATTTT. This codes for CASSQDQGSNQPQHF.